The TCR beta chain under discussion was sequenced for a study of molecular identifiers for immune sequencing clone quantification. Study conclusions and caveats: In naive cells, under 1% of molecules belonged to clones above 20 RNA copies, against over 97% in effector cells. Researchers reportedly could pick up spiked Jurkat TCR RNA from one cell mixed into one million naive cells.

TCRdb reprocessed the PCR reads with MiXCR, giving one entry per CDR3 protein. The sample lists about half a million distinct CDR3 sequences; around 21% were seen once. The naive CD8 libraries originated from between about 18,000 and 1,000,000 sorted cells and drew on 10%, 30% or 50% RNA. As CD8+CD4-CCR7+CD45RA+ cells, naive CD8 T cells were sorted. This clonotype was seen repeatedly, ten times or more. What it recognizes is unknown. Germline values: CDR1 SGHDN, CDR2 FVKESK. V shed 3 bases, J shed 0 bases, and the junction held 5 bases outside the gene matches. The CDR3 runs 17 residues. The receptor was derived from a human donor in good health. Some libraries in this study had Jurkat cell RNA spiked in. The sample taken for sequencing was naive CD8+ T cells from blood, with Jurkat cell RNA spiked in. Subset described: FACS-sorted CD8+CD4-CCR7+CD45RA+ naive T cells. The chain couples TRBV14 to TRBJ1-1, with 12 bases matching TRBD1. The CDR3 protein is CASSHRDRGPVNTEAFF. Written as DNA, the CDR3 is TGTGCCAGCAGCCATAGGGACAGGGGGCCGGTGAACACTGAAGCTTTCTTT.